A single sample gave rise to the 2 T cell receptor beta chains below, sequenced in a study of vaccination effects on CD4 cells after COVID-19. CD4+ T cells specific for antigen were expanded with viral peptide pools by the ViraFEST assay before sequencing. Researchers isolated CD4+ T cells once approximately eleven days of culture had elapsed. The person's infection with SARS-CoV-2, confirmed by PCR, took place between March and December 2020. Profiling relied on immunoSEQ multiplex PCR, and the TCRdb table lists in-frame clones only, not all of them. In the table there are around 30,000 clones, approximately 69% of which are singletons. Their antigen targets remain unknown. The sample here was CD4+ T cells from PBMCs cultured with SARS-CoV-2 spike peptides, taken before COVID-19 vaccination. The receptors were sampled from a human donor who had a prior SARS-CoV-2 infection.

The chain joins TRBV30 to TRBJ2-1; D possibly corresponds to TRBD2 (5 bases). V was shortened by 3 bases and J by 11 bases, with 17 bases between the two germline ends. Germline-derived CDR1 and CDR2 are GTSNPN and SVGIG (reference sequence). The CDR3 has 13 amino acids. The CDR3 DNA reads as TGTGCCTGGAGGGAAAGAGGACCCGGGAAGCAGTTCTTC. This gives the protein CAWRERGPGKQFF.

The V and J genes are TRBV7-2 and TRBJ2-3, with D possibly matching TRBD1 (6 bases). Germline V lookup: CDR1 SGHTA, CDR2 FQGNSA. The CDR3 sequence is 14 residues long. V lost 1 base and J 6 bases, leaving 11 bases between the germline ends. CDR3 loop: CASSLDRVADTQYF. The CDR3 DNA sequence: TGTGCCAGCAGCTTAGACAGGGTCGCCGATACGCAGTATTTT.